Presented here are 20 T cell receptor beta chains from one specimen sequenced in a study of blood T cell repertoires in COVID-19. Clones were read by immunoSEQ multiplex PCR, and TCRdb kept only the in-frame ones, dropping some. Among about 230,000 clones listed, about four fifths were seen once. Sample: peripheral blood. The origin of the receptors is an elderly man with acute or convalescent COVID-19.

The chain joins TRBV18 to TRBJ2-3; tentative D call: TRBD1 (6 bases). The germline V gene has CDR1 KGHSH and CDR2 LQKENI. The germline V and J ends were trimmed by 2 bases and 2 bases, with 14 bases remaining between them. The CDR3 sequence is 16 residues long. CDR3 DNA: TGTGCCAGCTCACCAACCTTGGACAGCGCCACAGATACGCAGTATTTT. Encoded protein: CASSPTLDSATDTQYF.

This sequence joins TRBV11-2 and TRBJ1-3; the match to TRBD1 covers 8 bases. The junction had 6 bases not matched to a gene; V was cut back by 5 bases and J by 0 bases. The CDR3 runs to 16 residues. Germline-derived CDR1 and CDR2 are SGHAT and FQNNGV. The CDR3 here is CASSPRQGASGNTIYF. The DNA of the CDR3 is TGTGCCAGCAGCCCCCGTCAGGGGGCCTCTGGAAACACCATATATTTT.

V is TRBV7-2 and J is TRBJ2-7, with D maybe TRBD1 (5 bases). Looked up from germline, CDR1 is SGHTA and CDR2 is FQGNSA. V shed 5 bases and J shed 3 bases, with 11 bases lying between them. The CDR3 loop spans 13 amino acids. CDR3 DNA sequence: TGTGCCAGCAGCCGCGGACAAATCTACGAGCAGTACTTC. Amino acids: CASSRGQIYEQYF.

The chain joins TRBV11-1 to TRBJ1-3; TRBD1 aligns across 9 bases. J was trimmed by 3 bases and V by 5 bases; bases with no gene match: 2. This CDR3 contains 14 residues. Germline V gives CDR1 SGHAT, CDR2 FQDESV (reference sequence). The CDR3 protein is CASSRTGVGNTIYF. The CDR3 DNA is TGTGCCAGCAGCCGGACAGGGGTTGGAAACACCATATATTTT.

CDR3 residues: CASSNAVQGARNEQFF. Written as DNA, the CDR3 is TGTGCCAGCAGCAACGCGGTACAGGGGGCGCGAAATGAGCAGTTCTTC. This chain connects TRBV11-2 to TRBJ2-1; 9 nucleotides align to TRBD1. Germline V CDR1 and CDR2: SGHAT, FQNNGV. The length of the CDR3 is 16 residues. Unmatched junction bases numbered 12, after V lost 5 bases and J lost 7 bases. Filled out from reference TRBV11-2 and TRBJ2-1, the complete variable domain reads EAGVAQSPRYKIIEKRQSVAFWCNPISGHATLYWYQQILGQGPKLLIQFQNNGVVDDSQLPKDRFSAERLKGVDSTLKIQPAKLEDSAVYLCASSNAVQGARNEQFFGPGTRLTVL.

The rearrangement links TRBV19 to TRBJ2-5, with 10 bases identical to TRBD1. V shed 1 base, J shed 1 base, and the junction held 0 bases outside the gene matches. There are 15 residues in the CDR3. Germline CDR1 and CDR2: LNHDA and SQIVND (reference sequence). CDR3 nucleotides: TGTGCCAGTAGTATAGGACAGGGGGCCCAAGAGACCCAGTACTTC. This sequence encodes CASSIGQGAQETQYF.

The genes are TRBV2 and TRBJ2-3; D is perhaps TRBD2 (7 bases). Trimming removed 6 bases at V and 0 bases at J, with 10 bases between. There are 14 residues in the CDR3. The germline V gene has CDR1 SNHLY and CDR2 FYNNEI. The CDR3 nucleotides are TGTGCCAGCAGGGGGGGGCACAGCACAGATACGCAGTATTTT. Protein: CASRGGHSTDTQYF.

The chain recombines TRBV3-1 (or the pseudogene TRBV3-2) with TRBJ2-6; D remains unclear. The CDR3 contains 15 residues. The V end lost 2 bases, the J end lost 1 base, and 6 bases lay between the germline ends. Germline V gene lookup returns CDR1 LGHDT and CDR2 YNNKEL (reference sequence). CDR3 sequence reads: CASSQSGSGANVLTF. Written as DNA, the CDR3 is TGTGCCAGCAGCCAATCGGGTTCTGGGGCCAACGTCCTGACTTTC.

This chain joins TRBV4-1 and TRBJ2-7, with 8 positions matching TRBD1. With V trimmed by 1 base and J by 1 base, 3 bases remained unmatched. The CDR3 is 15 amino acids. Per germline, CDR1 MGHRA and CDR2 YSYEKL. The DNA for the CDR3 is TGCGCCAGCAGCCAAGGCGGGGACAGGTCCTACGAGCAGTACTTC. It is translated as CASSQGGDRSYEQYF.

V gene TRBV19 combines with J gene TRBJ1-6; D not certain. Trimming left V 3 bases short and J 8 bases short, with 14 bases between. CDR1 is LNHDA, CDR2 SQIVND, per germline (reference sequence). CDR3 length: 15 residues. DNA for the CDR3: TGTGCCAGTAGTATTTCACGAACGTCGGATTCACCCCTCCACTTT. Its protein product is CASSISRTSDSPLHF.

This clone occurred many times. The chain recombines TRBV7-8 with TRBJ2-5; TRBD1 aligns across 7 bases. The CDR3 runs 14 residues. V was pared by 8 bases and J by 5 bases, with 11 bases of the junction left unmatched. CDR1 SGHVS and CDR2 FQNEAQ come from the germline V gene. In nucleotides, the CDR3 is TGTGCCAGCGCGGCGGCAGGGGGATACGAGACCCAGTACTTC. Translation gives CASAAAGGYETQYF.

This clone was observed many times. The V and J genes are TRBV10-2 and TRBJ1-6; TRBD1 matches at 7 bases. In germline, CDR1 is WSHSY, CDR2 SAAADI. This CDR3 contains 14 residues. Losses at the gene ends were 7 bases for V and 6 bases for J; bases not matched to a gene: 6. The CDR3 region is CASKKAGGNSPLHF. The CDR3, as DNA: TGCGCCAGCAAGAAGGCAGGGGGTAATTCACCCCTCCACTTT.

This chain joins TRBV5-1 and TRBJ2-5; 8 bases align to TRBD2. The CDR3 totals 15 residues. Unmatched junction bases numbered 6, after V lost 0 bases and J lost 5 bases. Germline V lookup: CDR1 SGHRS, CDR2 YFSETQ. CDR3 amino acids: CASSLGSSGRETQYF. The CDR3 DNA reads as TGCGCCAGCAGCTTGGGTTCTAGCGGGCGGGAGACCCAGTACTTC.

V gene TRBV5-4 combines with J gene TRBJ1-2; D gene ambiguous. The V gene lost 1 base and the J gene lost 0 bases, with 4 bases spanning the gap. CDR3 length: 13 amino acids. Germline V gives CDR1 SGHNT, CDR2 YYREEE (reference sequence). The CDR3, as DNA: TGTGCCAGCAGCTTGTATGCTAACTATGGCTACACCTTC. This gives the protein CASSLYANYGYTF.

The gene calls are TRBV14 and TRBJ2-1; 12 bases match TRBD1. V shed 3 bases and J 9 bases; nucleotides not matched to a gene: 6. This CDR3 comprises 15 residues. From germline, CDR1 is SGHDN and CDR2 FVKESK. CDR3 nucleotide sequence: TGTGCCAGCAGCCACCCGGGACAGGGGGCGAGTGAGCAGTTCTTC. Protein sequence: CASSHPGQGASEQFF.

The rearrangement joins TRBV3-1 (or the pseudogene TRBV3-2) to TRBJ2-2, with 13 bases lining up with TRBD2. CDR1 is LGHDT, CDR2 YNNKEL, per germline (reference sequence). The CDR3 covers 15 residues. V shed 6 bases, J shed 9 bases, and the junction held 7 bases outside the gene matches. CDR3 sequence (DNA): TGTGCCAGCAGGCTCACTAGCGGGGGGGCCCGGGAGCTGTTTTTT. Translating it yields CASRLTSGGARELFF.

This chain connects TRBV5-1 to TRBJ1-6, with a tentative D call TRBD1 (5 bases). Trimming cost V 2 bases and J 9 bases, with 12 bases left between them. Germline CDR1 and CDR2: SGHRS and YFSETQ. This CDR3 spans 14 amino acids. The CDR3 DNA reads as TGCGCCAGCAGCTTTGAAGGGGAGGGTTCACCCCTCCACTTT. Residues: CASSFEGEGSPLHF.

This clone was recorded a few times. This chain links TRBV20-1 with TRBJ2-7; TRBD1 matches at 8 bases. The V gene's germline CDR1 is DFQATT and CDR2 SNEGSKA (reference sequence). The CDR3 sequence is 11 residues long. V gave up 5 bases and J gave up 3 bases; unmatched junction bases: 0. The CDR3 loop reads CSADRGYEQYF. The CDR3 nucleotides are TGCAGTGCTGACAGGGGCTACGAGCAGTACTTC.

The CDR3 nucleotides read TGTGCCAGCAGAGACACGGTGACCCAGTACTTC. Encoded protein: CASRDTVTQYF. The J gene is TRBJ2-5, the V gene TRBV6-5, with D hard to call. With 6 bases removed from V and 7 bases from J, the gap between germline ends came to 9 bases. The CDR3 covers 11 residues. Germline assignment: CDR1 MNHEY and CDR2 SVGAGI.

As to this clone: One end of the junction fails to match germline, which may point to a read error. Here the CDR3 DNA reads TGCGCCACCAGCCCCAGGAACACCGGGGAGCTGTTTTTT. It codes for CATSPRNTGELFF. The rearrangement uses TRBV4-1 and TRBJ2-2, with D hard to call. Germline CDR1 is MGHRA and CDR2 is YSYEKL. The CDR3 loop spans 13 amino acids.